This is a list of T cell receptor beta chains from one sample in a study of blood T cells in healthy people across ages. MiXCR, run by TCRdb on the 5' RACE reads, gives a single entry per CDR3 protein. The sample yields 750,000 or so distinct CDR3 sequences, 20% to 25% seen once. Separately, the same data were catalogued under a study of T cells of mothers and their children.

The sample consisted of blood. These receptors originate from a boy younger than 18 in good health. Each CDR3 is given with its conserved first and last residue. A D gene is named only where the DNA matches it firmly. Some rows mark clone size as missing; the rest say once, few, many or name a class of expanded clone.

v_gene	abundance	d_gene	j_gene	CDR3nt	CDR3aa
TRBV7-2	.	TRBD2	TRBJ2-1	TGTGCCAGCAGCTTAATAAGCGGGACGTACAATGAGCAGTTCTTC	CASSLISGTYNEQFF
TRBV6-2/TRBV6-3	.	.	TRBJ2-1	TGTGCCAGCGCCCGGGGGTACAATGAGCAGTTCTTC	CASARGYNEQFF
TRBV5-1	.	TRBD2	TRBJ2-3	TGCGCCAGCAGCCGAGCGGGGGGAAGCACAGATACGCAGTATTTT	CASSRAGGSTDTQYF
TRBV20-1	.	TRBD1	TRBJ1-6	TGCAGTGCTAGTTCTCTCGGCAGGGGGGGATCCTATAATTCACCCCTCCACTTT	CSASSLGRGGSYNSPLHF
TRBV29-1	.	.	TRBJ2-1	TGCAGCGTTGAAGATCCGAGGGGGGCGCACAGCTCCTACAATGAGCAGTTCTTC	CSVEDPRGAHSSYNEQFF
TRBV4-1	.	TRBD1	TRBJ2-3	TGCGCCAGCAGCCAAGATGGACAGGGATTCACAGATACGCAGTATTTT	CASSQDGQGFTDTQYF
TRBV14	few	.	TRBJ2-2	TGTGCCAGCAGCCAATTTCCAGGGTGGGGACGTACTGGGGAGCTGTTTTTT	CASSQFPGWGRTGELFF
TRBV5-1	few	TRBD1	TRBJ2-5	TGCGCCAGCAGCTTCGACAGGGCGGACCGGGAGACCCAGTACTTC	CASSFDRADRETQYF
TRBV6-1	few	.	TRBJ2-3	TGTGCCAGCAGTGAAGTGATGATGGCAGATACGCAGTATTTT	CASSEVMMADTQYF
TRBV11-2	.	.	TRBJ2-4	TGTGCCAGCAGCTTACCAAGGGGTGAACCGGGACCCAGTATGGACATTCAGTACTTC	CASSLPRGEPGPSMDIQYF
TRBV20-1	.	.	TRBJ1-5	TGCAGTGCTATAGACAATAGCAATCAGCCCCAGCATTTT	CSAIDNSNQPQHF
TRBV6-2/TRBV6-3	.	TRBD2	TRBJ2-1	TGTGCCAGCAGTACCGTAGCGGGACCCTACAATGAGCAGTTCTTC	CASSTVAGPYNEQFF
TRBV28	.	.	TRBJ2-5	TGTGCCAGCAGTTTGTCACAGCCTATACAAGAGACCCAGTACTTC	CASSLSQPIQETQYF
TRBV10-3	.	.	TRBJ2-7	TGTGCCATCAGTGAGTCTTGGTCCTACGAGCAGTACTTC	CAISESWSYEQYF
TRBV29-1	.	.	TRBJ2-1	TGCAGCTTCATGGTACCGAACTCCTACAATGAGCAGTTCTTC	CSFMVPNSYNEQFF
TRBV4-1	few	.	TRBJ1-4	TGCGCCAGCAGCCAACGGCAAGTGACTGCTGAAAAACTGTTTTTT	CASSQRQVTAEKLFF
TRBV13	few	.	TRBJ2-3	TGTGCCAGCAACTTAGAGTTGGGTCAGGTGCAGTATTTT	CASNLELGQVQYF
TRBV4-1	few	TRBD2	TRBJ2-3	TGCGCCAGCAGCCCCGGACTAGCGGGGGGGCCTAGCACAGATACGCAGTATTTT	CASSPGLAGGPSTDTQYF
TRBV12-3/TRBV12-4	.	TRBD1	TRBJ1-5	TGTGCCAGCAGCCTAGCCGGACAGGGTGATCAGCCCCAGCATTTT	CASSLAGQGDQPQHF
TRBV12-3/TRBV12-4	.	TRBD2	TRBJ2-7	TGTGCCAGCAGTTTAGGTAGGCGGGAGAACAACTACGAGCAGTACTTC	CASSLGRRENNYEQYF
TRBV7-2	.	.	TRBJ2-5	TGTGCCAGCAGAGATCCCGGGACTCCAAGAGAGACCCAGTACTTC	CASRDPGTPRETQYF
TRBV3-1	few	TRBD1	TRBJ1-1	TGTGCCAGCAAGCGACAGGGCTTCACTGAAGCTTTCTTT	CASKRQGFTEAFF
TRBV10-3	.	.	TRBJ2-1	TGTGCCATCAGTGATCGGCTAGCAGGCAGGGGTGAGCAGTTCTTC	CAISDRLAGRGEQFF
TRBV7-2	few	TRBD2	TRBJ2-1	TGTGCCAGCAGCTTAGAACTAGCGGACCCCTCCAATGAGCAGTTCTTC	CASSLELADPSNEQFF
TRBV7-9	.	.	TRBJ1-2	TGTGCCAGCAGCCTCTCAGGGGATGGCTACACCTTC	CASSLSGDGYTF
TRBV6-5	few	TRBD2	TRBJ2-5	TGTGCCAGCAGTTACTATAAATCGACTAGCAGCCAAGAGACCCAGTACTTC	CASSYYKSTSSQETQYF
TRBV5-5	few	.	TRBJ2-5	TGTGCCAGCAGCTCCGGTTGGCAAGAGACCCAGTACTTC	CASSSGWQETQYF
TRBV12-3/TRBV12-4	few	.	TRBJ2-3	TGTGCCAGCAGTTTATCATGGAGCACAGATACGCAGTATTTT	CASSLSWSTDTQYF
TRBV19	few	.	TRBJ1-5	TGTGCCAGTAGTATATCTTTGGAGGGGAATCAGCCCCAGCATTTT	CASSISLEGNQPQHF
TRBV4-3	few	TRBD1	TRBJ1-5	TGCGCCAGTAGCCAAGACTGGGGACAGTATCAGCCCCAGCATTTT	CASSQDWGQYQPQHF
TRBV13	.	.	TRBJ2-5	TGTGCCAGCAGCTTTAATCAGGCACAAGAGACCCAGTACTTC	CASSFNQAQETQYF
TRBV7-9	.	.	TRBJ2-1	TGTGCCAGCAGCTTACAACTAGGTGGCCCCAATGAGCAGTTCTTC	CASSLQLGGPNEQFF
TRBV3-1	.	TRBD2	TRBJ2-7	TGTGCCAGCAGCCACCGCCCAGCGGGGGGCCCCTACGAGCAGTACTTC	CASSHRPAGGPYEQYF
TRBV11-3	.	.	TRBJ2-1	TGTGCCAGCAGCTGGGGGGCGGAGAGCTCCTACAATGAGCAGTTCTTC	CASSWGAESSYNEQFF
TRBV6-5	few	TRBD1	TRBJ2-2	TGTGCCAGCAGCCTGGGACAGGGGGCTGTCGGGGAGCTGTTTTTT	CASSLGQGAVGELFF
TRBV7-2	.	.	TRBJ2-5	TGTGCCAGCAGCCCAGACGGGGCTTACCCCCTTGAGACCCAGTACTTC	CASSPDGAYPLETQYF
TRBV5-5	.	.	TRBJ2-5	TGTGCCAGCAGCGGAGGACCGGGACCCACGGGGGAGACCCAGTACTTC	CASSGGPGPTGETQYF
TRBV20-1	.	TRBD2	TRBJ2-1	TGCAGTGCTAGAGCCCCGGTGCTAGCGGCTTACAATGAGCAGTTCTTC	CSARAPVLAAYNEQFF
TRBV4-2	.	.	TRBJ2-3	TGTGCCAGCAGCTTCCCCCCCGGCGCGGGGACTAGCACAGATACGCAGTATTTT	CASSFPPGAGTSTDTQYF
TRBV28	.	.	TRBJ2-1	TGTGCCAGCAGCTGGGGGGCAGGGGCTAATGAGCAGTTCTTC	CASSWGAGANEQFF
TRBV13	few	.	TRBJ1-4	TGTGCCAGCAGCGGGACGCCTGCTGAAAAACTGTTTTTT	CASSGTPAEKLFF
TRBV5-1	few	TRBD1	TRBJ2-7	TGCGCCAGCAGCTTGGCCGGGACAGGAGAGTTTGAGCAGTACTTC	CASSLAGTGEFEQYF
TRBV20-1	.	.	TRBJ1-1	TGCAGTGCCAGGGACCTAATGGGGTCTGAAGCTTTCTTT	CSARDLMGSEAFF
TRBV7-2	few	.	TRBJ2-5	TGTGCCAGCAGCTTAGCCCTAAACCAAGAGACCCAGTACTTC	CASSLALNQETQYF
TRBV7-8	.	.	TRBJ2-1	TGTGCCAGCAGCTCTAAAACCTACAATGAGCAGTTCTTC	CASSSKTYNEQFF
TRBV5-1	.	.	TRBJ2-1	TGCGCCAGCAGTATTAAGCCCCAATTTCTCGATGAGCAGTTCTTC	CASSIKPQFLDEQFF